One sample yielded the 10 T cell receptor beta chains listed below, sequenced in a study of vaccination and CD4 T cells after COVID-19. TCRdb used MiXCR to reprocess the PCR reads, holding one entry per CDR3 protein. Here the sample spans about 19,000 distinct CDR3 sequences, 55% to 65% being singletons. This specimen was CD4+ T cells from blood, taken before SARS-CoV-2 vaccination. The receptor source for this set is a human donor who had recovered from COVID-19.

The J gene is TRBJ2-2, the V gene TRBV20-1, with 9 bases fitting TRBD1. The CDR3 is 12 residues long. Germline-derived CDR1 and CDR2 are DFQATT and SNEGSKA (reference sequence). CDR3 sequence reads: CGGQGDTGELFF. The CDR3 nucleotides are TGCGGGGGACAGGGAGACACCGGGGAGCTGTTTTTT.

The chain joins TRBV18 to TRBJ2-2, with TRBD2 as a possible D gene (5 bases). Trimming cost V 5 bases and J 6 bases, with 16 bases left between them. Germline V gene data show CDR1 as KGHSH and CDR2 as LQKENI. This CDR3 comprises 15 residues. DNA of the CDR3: TGTGCCAGCTCAGAGTTGCGGGTGATCTCCGGGGAGCTGTTTTTT. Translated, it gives CASSELRVISGELFF.

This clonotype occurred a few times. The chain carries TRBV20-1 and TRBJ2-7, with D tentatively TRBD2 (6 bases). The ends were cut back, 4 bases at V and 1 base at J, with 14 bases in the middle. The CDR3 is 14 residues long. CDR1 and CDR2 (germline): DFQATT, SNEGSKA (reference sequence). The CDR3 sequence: CSATEEGWSYEQYF. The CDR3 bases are TGCAGTGCTACCGAGGAGGGCTGGTCCTACGAGCAGTACTTC.

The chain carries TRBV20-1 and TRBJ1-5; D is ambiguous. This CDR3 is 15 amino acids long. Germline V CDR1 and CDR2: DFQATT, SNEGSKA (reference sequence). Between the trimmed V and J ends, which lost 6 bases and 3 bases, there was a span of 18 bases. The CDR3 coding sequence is TGCAGTGCGCCCCCCACCGACGTTCCCAATCAGCCCCAGCATTTT. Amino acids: CSAPPTDVPNQPQHF.

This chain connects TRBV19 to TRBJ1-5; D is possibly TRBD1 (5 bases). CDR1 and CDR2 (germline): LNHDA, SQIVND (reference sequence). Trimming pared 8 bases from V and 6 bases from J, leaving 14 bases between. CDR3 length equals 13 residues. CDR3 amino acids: CASSQAGRQPQHF. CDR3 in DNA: TGTGCCAGTTCACAGGCCGGGCGTCAGCCCCAGCATTTT.

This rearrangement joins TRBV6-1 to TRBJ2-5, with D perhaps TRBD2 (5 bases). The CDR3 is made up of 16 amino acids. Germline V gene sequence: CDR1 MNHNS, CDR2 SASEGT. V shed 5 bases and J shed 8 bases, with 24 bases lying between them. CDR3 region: CASSHDYFQGTETQYF. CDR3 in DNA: TGTGCCAGCAGTCACGACTACTTCCAAGGCACTGAAACCCAGTACTTC.

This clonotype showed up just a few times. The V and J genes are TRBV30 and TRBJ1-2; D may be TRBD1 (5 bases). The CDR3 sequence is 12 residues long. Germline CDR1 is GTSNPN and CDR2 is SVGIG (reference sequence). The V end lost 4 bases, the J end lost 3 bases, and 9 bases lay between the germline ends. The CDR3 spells CAWKGTYYGYTF. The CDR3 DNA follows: TGTGCCTGGAAGGGGACCTACTATGGCTACACCTTC.

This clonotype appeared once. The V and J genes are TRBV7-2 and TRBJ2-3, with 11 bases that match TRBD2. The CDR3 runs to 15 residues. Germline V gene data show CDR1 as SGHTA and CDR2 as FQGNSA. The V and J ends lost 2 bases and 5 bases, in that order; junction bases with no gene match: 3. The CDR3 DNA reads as TGTGCCAGCAGCTTACTGACTAGCGGGATAGATACGCAGTATTTT. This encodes CASSLLTSGIDTQYF. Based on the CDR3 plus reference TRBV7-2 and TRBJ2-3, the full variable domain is GAGVSQSPSNKVTEKGKDVELRCDPISGHTALYWYRQSLGQGLEFLIYFQGNSAPDKSGLPSDRFSAERTGGSVSTLTIQRTQQEDSAVYLCASSLLTSGIDTQYFGPGTRLTVL.

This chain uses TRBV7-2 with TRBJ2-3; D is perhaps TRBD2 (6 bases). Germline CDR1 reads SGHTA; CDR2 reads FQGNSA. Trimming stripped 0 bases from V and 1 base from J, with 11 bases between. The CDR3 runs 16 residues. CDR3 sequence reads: CASSLALPSGTDTQYF. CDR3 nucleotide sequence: TGTGCCAGCAGCTTAGCATTGCCTAGCGGCACAGATACGCAGTATTTT.

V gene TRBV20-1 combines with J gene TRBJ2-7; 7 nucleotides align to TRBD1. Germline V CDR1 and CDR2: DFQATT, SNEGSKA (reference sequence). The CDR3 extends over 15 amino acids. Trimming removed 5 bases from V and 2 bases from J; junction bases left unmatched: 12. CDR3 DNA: TGCAGTGCTCGCCCTCCAGACAGGGACCCCTACGAGCAGTACTTC. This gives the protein CSARPPDRDPYEQYF.